These 5 T cell receptor beta chains were all obtained from the same sample, sequenced in a study of early T cells in non-severe SARS-CoV-2 infection. TCRdb processed the 5' RACE reads anew with MiXCR; each CDR3 protein has one entry. Counted here are about 42,000 distinct CDR3 sequences, less than 8.5% occurring once; the ten biggest clones make up around 5.1%. Source material: whole blood. These receptors were obtained from an adult who was a healthcare worker with PCR-confirmed SARS-CoV-2 infection or an uninfected control (not recorded which).

This clonotype was detected a few times. The chain uses TRBV19 and TRBJ2-2, with a weak D call TRBD2 (5 bases). The ends were cut back, 6 bases at V and 1 base at J, with 6 bases in the middle. The CDR3 runs 13 residues. The V gene's germline CDR1 is LNHDA and CDR2 SQIVND (reference sequence). Here the CDR3 DNA reads TGTGCCAGTAGGAGGGAGAACACCGGGGAGCTGTTTTTT. Its translation is CASRRENTGELFF.

Ten or more counts support this clonotype. V gene TRBV2 combines with J gene TRBJ1-6; no definite D call. The CDR3 has 18 amino acids. Germline CDR1 reads SNHLY; CDR2 reads FYNNEI. Trimming removed 1 base at V and 8 bases at J, with 21 bases between. The CDR3 sequence: CASSEEGGSQAGYSPLHF. CDR3 coding DNA: TGTGCCAGCAGTGAAGAAGGAGGCAGCCAAGCAGGATATTCACCCCTCCACTTT.

This clonotype was recorded at least ten times. The gene calls are TRBV3-1 and TRBJ2-7; no definite D call. V was trimmed by 3 bases and J by 1 base, leaving 4 bases between them. Per the germline V gene, CDR1 is LGHDT and CDR2 is YNNKEL (reference sequence). The CDR3 totals 12 residues. DNA for the CDR3: TGTGCCAGCAGCCACACGTCCTACGAGCAGTACTTC. This codes for CASSHTSYEQYF.

This clonotype was seen more than once but under ten times. The CDR3 is CASSRTSGGADTQYF. Here the CDR3 DNA reads TGTGCCAGCAGCAGAACTAGCGGGGGGGCGGATACGCAGTATTTT. The chain is built from TRBV7-2 and TRBJ2-3; 13 bases fit TRBD2. Germline V gene lookup returns CDR1 SGHTA and CDR2 FQGNSA. The CDR3 totals 15 residues. The trim removed 5 bases at V and 6 bases at J, leaving 5 bases unmatched. The whole variable domain, remainder taken from reference TRBV7-2 and TRBJ2-3, is GAGVSQSPSNKVTEKGKDVELRCDPISGHTALYWYRQSLGQGLEFLIYFQGNSAPDKSGLPSDRFSAERTGGSVSTLTIQRTQQEDSAVYLCASSRTSGGADTQYFGPGTRLTVL.

This clonotype was seen only a few times. The chain uses TRBV12-3 or TRBV12-4 and TRBJ2-7; D tentatively fits TRBD1 or TRBD2 (5 bases each). The ends were cut back, 6 bases at V and 7 bases at J, with 16 bases in the middle. This CDR3 region has 13 residues. The DNA of the CDR3 is TGTGCCAGCAGACCGGCCGGGGCGAAAGAGCAGTACTTC. Translated: CASRPAGAKEQYF.